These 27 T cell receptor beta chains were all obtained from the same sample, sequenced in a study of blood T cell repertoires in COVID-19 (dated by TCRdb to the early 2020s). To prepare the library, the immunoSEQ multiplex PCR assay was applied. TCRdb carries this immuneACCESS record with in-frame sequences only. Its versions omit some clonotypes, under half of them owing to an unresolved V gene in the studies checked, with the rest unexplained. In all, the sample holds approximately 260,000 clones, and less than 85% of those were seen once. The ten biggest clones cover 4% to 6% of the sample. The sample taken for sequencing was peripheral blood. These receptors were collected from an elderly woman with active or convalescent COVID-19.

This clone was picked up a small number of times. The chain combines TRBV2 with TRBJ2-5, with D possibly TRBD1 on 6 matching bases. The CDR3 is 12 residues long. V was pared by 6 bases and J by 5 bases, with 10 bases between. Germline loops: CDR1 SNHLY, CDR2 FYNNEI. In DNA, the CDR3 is TGTGCCAGCAGGACAACAGGGGAGACCCAGTACTTC. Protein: CASRTTGETQYF.

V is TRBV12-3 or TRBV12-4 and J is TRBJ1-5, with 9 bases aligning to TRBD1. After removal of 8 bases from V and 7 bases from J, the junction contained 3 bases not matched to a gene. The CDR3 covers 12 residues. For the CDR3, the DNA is TGTGCCAGCGGGACAGGGTGGCAGCCCCAGCATTTT. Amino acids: CASGTGWQPQHF.

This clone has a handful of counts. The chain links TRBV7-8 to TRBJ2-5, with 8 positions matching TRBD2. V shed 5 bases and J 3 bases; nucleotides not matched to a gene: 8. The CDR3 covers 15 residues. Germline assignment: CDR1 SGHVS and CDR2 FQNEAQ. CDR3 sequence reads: CASSPNSGVKETQYF. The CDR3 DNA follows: TGTGCCAGCAGCCCGAATAGCGGGGTTAAAGAGACCCAGTACTTC.

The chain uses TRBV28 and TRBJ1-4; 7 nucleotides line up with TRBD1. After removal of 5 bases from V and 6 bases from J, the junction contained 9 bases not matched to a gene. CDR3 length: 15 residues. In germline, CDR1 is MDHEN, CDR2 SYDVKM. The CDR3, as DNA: TGTGCCAGCAGTCCCGGGACAGCTGGGGATGAAAAACTGTTTTTT. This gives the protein CASSPGTAGDEKLFF.

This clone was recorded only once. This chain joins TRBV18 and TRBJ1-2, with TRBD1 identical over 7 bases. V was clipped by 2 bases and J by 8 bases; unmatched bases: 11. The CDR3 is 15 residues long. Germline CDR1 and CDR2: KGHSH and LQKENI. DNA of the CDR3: TGTGCCAGCTCACCAACGGGACAGACACCGGACGGCTACACCTTC. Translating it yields CASSPTGQTPDGYTF.

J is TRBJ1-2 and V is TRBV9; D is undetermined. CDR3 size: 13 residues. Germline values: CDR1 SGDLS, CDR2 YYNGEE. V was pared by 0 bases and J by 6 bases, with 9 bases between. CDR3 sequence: CASSVELSDGYTF. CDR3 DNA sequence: TGTGCCAGCAGCGTAGAGTTGAGCGATGGCTACACCTTC.

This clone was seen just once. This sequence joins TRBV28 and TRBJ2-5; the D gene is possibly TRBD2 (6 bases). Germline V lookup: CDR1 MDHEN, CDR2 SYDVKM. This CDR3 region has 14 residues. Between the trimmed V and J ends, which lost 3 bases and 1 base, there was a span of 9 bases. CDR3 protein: CASSFGGIQETQYF. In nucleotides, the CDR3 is TGTGCCAGCAGTTTTGGGGGGATCCAAGAGACCCAGTACTTC. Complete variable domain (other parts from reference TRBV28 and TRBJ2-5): DVKVTQSSRYLVKRTGEKVFLECVQDMDHENMFWYRQDPGLGLRLIYFSYDVKMKEKGDIPEGYSVSREKKERFSLILESASTNQTSMYLCASSFGGIQETQYFGPGTRLLVL.

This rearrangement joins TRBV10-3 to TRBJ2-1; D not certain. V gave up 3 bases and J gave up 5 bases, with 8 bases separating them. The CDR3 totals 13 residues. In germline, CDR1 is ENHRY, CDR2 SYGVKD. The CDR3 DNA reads TGTGCCATCAGTGACGACGGAGACAATGAGCAGTTCTTC. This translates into CAISDDGDNEQFF.

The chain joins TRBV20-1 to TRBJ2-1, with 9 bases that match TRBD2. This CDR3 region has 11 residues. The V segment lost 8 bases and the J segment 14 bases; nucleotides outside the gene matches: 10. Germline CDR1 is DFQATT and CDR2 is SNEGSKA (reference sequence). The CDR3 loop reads CSSERGVLKFF. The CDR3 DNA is TGCAGTAGTGAGCGGGGGGTCCTCAAGTTCTTC.

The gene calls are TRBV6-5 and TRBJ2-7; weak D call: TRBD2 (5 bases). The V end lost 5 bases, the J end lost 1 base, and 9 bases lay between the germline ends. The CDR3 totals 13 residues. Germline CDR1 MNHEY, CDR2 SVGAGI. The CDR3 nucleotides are TGTGCCAGCAGTCTCGGGAATTCCTACGAGCAGTACTTC. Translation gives CASSLGNSYEQYF.

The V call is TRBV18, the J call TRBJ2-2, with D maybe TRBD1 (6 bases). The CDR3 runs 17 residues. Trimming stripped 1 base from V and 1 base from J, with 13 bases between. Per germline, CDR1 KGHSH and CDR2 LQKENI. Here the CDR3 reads CASSPRTGTRNTGELFF. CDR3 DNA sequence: TGTGCCAGCTCACCACGGACCGGGACACGGAACACCGGGGAGCTGTTTTTT.

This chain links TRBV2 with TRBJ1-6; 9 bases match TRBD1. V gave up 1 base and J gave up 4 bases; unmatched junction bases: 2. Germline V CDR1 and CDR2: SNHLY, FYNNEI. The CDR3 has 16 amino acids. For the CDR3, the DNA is TGTGCCAGCAGTGAAGTACAGGGGGCATATAATTCACCCCTCCACTTT. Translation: CASSEVQGAYNSPLHF.

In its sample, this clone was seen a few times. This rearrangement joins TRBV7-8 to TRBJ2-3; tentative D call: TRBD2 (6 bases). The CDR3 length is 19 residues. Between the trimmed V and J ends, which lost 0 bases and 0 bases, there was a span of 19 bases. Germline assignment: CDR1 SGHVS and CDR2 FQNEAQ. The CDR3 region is CASSLARLPGSASTDTQYF. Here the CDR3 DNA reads TGTGCCAGCAGCTTAGCGAGACTGCCCGGGAGTGCTAGCACAGATACGCAGTATTTT.

In DNA, the CDR3 is TGTGCCAGCAGCTTGGGGCCAGGGGGCATCTCTGGAAACACCATATATTTT. Translating gives CASSLGPGGISGNTIYF. The chain has TRBV5-5 and TRBJ1-3; 8 bases fit TRBD1. V was clipped by 0 bases and J by 0 bases; unmatched bases: 5. The germline gives CDR1 SGHKS, CDR2 YYEKEE (reference sequence). The CDR3 is 17 amino acids.

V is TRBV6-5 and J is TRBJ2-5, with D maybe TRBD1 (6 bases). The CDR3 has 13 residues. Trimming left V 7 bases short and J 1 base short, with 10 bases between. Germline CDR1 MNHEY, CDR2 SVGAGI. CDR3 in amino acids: CASMRTVQETQYF. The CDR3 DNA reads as TGTGCCAGCATGAGGACAGTCCAAGAGACCCAGTACTTC.

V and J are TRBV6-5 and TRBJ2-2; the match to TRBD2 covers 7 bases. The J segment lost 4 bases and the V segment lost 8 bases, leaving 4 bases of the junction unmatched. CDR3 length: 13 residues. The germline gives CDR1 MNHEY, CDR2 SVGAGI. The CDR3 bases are TGTGCCAGCCGGCGGGAGAGCACCGGGGAGCTGTTTTTT. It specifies CASRRESTGELFF.

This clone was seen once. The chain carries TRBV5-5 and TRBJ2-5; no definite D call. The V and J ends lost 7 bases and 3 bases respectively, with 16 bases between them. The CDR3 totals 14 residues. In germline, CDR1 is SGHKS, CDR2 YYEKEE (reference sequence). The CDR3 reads CASPTGVDEETQYF. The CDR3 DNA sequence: TGTGCCAGCCCCACCGGAGTAGACGAAGAGACCCAGTACTTC.

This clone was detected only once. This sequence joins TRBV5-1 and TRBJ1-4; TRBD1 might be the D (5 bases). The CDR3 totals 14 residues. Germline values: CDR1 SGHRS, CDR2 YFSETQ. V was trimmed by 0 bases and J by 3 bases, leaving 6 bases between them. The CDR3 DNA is TGCGCCAGCAGCTTGGAGACAGCTAATGAAAAACTGTTTTTT. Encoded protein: CASSLETANEKLFF. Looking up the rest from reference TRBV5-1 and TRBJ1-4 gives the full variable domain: KAGVTQTPRYLIKTRGQQVTLSCSPISGHRSVSWYQQTPGQGLQFLFEYFSETQRNKGNFPGRFSGRQFSNSRSEMNVSTLELGDSALYLCASSLETANEKLFFGSGTQLSVL.

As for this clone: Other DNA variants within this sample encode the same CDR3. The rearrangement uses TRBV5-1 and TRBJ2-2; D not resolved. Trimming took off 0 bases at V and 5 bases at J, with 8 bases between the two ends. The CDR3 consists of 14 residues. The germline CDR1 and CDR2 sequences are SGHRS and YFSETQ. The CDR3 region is CASSLAQTTGELFF. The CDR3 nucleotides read TGCGCCAGCAGCTTGGCGCAGACTACCGGGGAGCTGTTTTTT.

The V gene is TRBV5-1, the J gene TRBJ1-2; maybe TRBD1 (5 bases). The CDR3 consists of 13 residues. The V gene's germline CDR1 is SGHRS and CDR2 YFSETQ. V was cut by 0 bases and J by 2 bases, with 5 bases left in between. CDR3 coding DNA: TGCGCCAGCAGCTTGGAGGGGAACTATGGCTACACCTTC. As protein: CASSLEGNYGYTF. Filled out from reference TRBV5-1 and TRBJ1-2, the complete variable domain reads KAGVTQTPRYLIKTRGQQVTLSCSPISGHRSVSWYQQTPGQGLQFLFEYFSETQRNKGNFPGRFSGRQFSNSRSEMNVSTLELGDSALYLCASSLEGNYGYTFGSGTRLTVV.

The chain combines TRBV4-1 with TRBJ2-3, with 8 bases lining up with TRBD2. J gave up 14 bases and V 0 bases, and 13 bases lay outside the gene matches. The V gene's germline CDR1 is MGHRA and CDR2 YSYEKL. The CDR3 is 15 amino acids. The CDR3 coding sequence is TGCGCCAGCAGCCAAGAAACCGGACTAGCAGATAGAAGGTATTTT. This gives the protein CASSQETGLADRRYF.

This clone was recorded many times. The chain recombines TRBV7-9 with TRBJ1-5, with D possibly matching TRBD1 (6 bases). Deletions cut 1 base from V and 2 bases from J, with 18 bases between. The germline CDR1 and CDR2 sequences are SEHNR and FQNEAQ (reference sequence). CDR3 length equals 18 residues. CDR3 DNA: TGTGCCAGCAGCTTAGGGAGGACGGGGGGCCGTGGCAATCAGCCCCAGCATTTT. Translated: CASSLGRTGGRGNQPQHF.

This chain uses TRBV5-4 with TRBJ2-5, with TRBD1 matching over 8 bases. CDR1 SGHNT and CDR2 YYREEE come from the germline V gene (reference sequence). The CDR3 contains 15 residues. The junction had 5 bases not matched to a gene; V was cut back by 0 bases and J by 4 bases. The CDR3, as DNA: TGTGCCAGCAGCTTGGGACAGGGGTTAGGAGAGACCCAGTACTTC. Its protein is CASSLGQGLGETQYF.

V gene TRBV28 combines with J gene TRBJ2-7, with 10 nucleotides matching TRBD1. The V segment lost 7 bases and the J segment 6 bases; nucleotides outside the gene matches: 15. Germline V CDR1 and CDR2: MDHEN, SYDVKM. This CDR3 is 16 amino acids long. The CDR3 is CASTGGGQGFRVEQYF. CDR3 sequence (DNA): TGTGCCAGCACCGGGGGGGGACAGGGGTTTCGGGTCGAGCAGTACTTC. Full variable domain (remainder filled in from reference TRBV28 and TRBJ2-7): DVKVTQSSRYLVKRTGEKVFLECVQDMDHENMFWYRQDPGLGLRLIYFSYDVKMKEKGDIPEGYSVSREKKERFSLILESASTNQTSMYLCASTGGGQGFRVEQYFGPGTRLTVT.

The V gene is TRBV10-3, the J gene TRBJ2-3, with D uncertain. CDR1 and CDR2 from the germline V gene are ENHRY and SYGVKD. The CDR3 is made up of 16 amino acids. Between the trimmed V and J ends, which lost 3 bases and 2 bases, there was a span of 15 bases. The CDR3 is CAISDDGRRATDTQYF. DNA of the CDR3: TGTGCCATCAGTGATGATGGCCGGAGAGCCACAGATACGCAGTATTTT.

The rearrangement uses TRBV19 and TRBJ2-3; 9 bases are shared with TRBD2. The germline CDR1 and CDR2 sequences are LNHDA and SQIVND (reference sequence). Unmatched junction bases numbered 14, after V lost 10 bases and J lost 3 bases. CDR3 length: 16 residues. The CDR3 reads CATTSGLLLGTDTQYF. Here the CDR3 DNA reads TGTGCCACGACTAGCGGACTACTCCTGGGGACAGATACGCAGTATTTT.

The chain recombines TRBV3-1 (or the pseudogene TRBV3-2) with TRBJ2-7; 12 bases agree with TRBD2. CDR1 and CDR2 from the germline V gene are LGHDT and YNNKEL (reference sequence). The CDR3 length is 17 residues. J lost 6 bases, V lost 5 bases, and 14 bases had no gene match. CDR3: CASSSYPGLAGSGEQYF. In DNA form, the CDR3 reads TGTGCCAGCAGCTCCTACCCCGGACTAGCGGGGTCGGGCGAGCAGTACTTC.